The clone carrying this T cell receptor beta chain was found a few times. Its specificity is unknown. These data are taken from a study of T cell repertoires in cytomegalovirus infection. On the study more broadly: Researchers turned to recently identified HLA-C-restricted CMV epitopes as well as well-studied HLA-B-restricted ones. Public TCR beta signatures indicated both CMV infection and matching HLA type.

Notes on the study in general: HLA-C-restricted TCR beta clonotypes specific for CMV led the ex vivo response. Frequencies of public TCR beta families were cumulated, and this identified carriers of CMV plus the relevant HLA.

The CDR3 has 17 residues. V was clipped by 6 bases and J by 2 bases; unmatched bases: 12. Each CDR3 protein is one row after TCRdb ran MiXCR on the reads. The table includes 200,000 or so distinct CDR3 sequences, 35% to 40% detected once. The V gene is TRBV12-3 or TRBV12-4, the J gene TRBJ2-5, with 10 positions matching TRBD1. The clonotype originates from a human donor in good health (CMV status not recorded). Some clones in this sample may be carry-over from other donors' samples. The specimen was CD8+ T cells from cultured PBMCs, collected from culture after CMV antigen stimulation. CDR3 DNA: TGTGCCAGCAGGTCCTTTCCGGGACAGGGGCATCAAGAGACCCAGTACTTC. This gives the protein CASRSFPGQGHQETQYF.